This T cell receptor (beta chain) was identified in a study of Graves' ophthalmopathy and Graves' hyperthyroidism. The study amplified TCR beta CDR3 regions using RNA transcripts. HTBI primers were used in a first-round RT-PCR, which preceded a second-round multiplex PCR. Each CDR3 protein gets one entry after TCRdb re-called the multiplex PCR reads with MiXCR. The table has fewer than 350,000 distinct CDR3 sequences, roughly a sixth seen once. CDR1 and CDR2 from the germline V gene are LNHNV and YYDKDF (reference sequence). Between the trimmed V and J ends, which lost 2 bases and 7 bases, there was a span of 15 bases. The CDR3 loop spans 16 amino acids. There are many counts of this clonotype.

The chain is built from TRBV15 and TRBJ1-6, with a possible D match to TRBD1 (6 bases). The sequence was obtained from an adult man with Graves' ophthalmopathy. Sequenced input: peripheral blood. The CDR3 region has the DNA TGTGCCACCAGCAGAAACCCCGGGGGCATCAATTCACCCCTCCACTTT. Protein sequence: CATSRNPGGINSPLHF. The full variable domain, rest sourced from reference TRBV15 and TRBJ1-6, is DAMVIQNPRYQVTQFGKPVTLSCSQTLNHNVMYWYQQKSSQAPKLLFHYYDKDFNNEADTPDNFQSRRPNTSFCFLDIRSPGLGDTAMYLCATSRNPGGINSPLHFGNGTRLTVT.